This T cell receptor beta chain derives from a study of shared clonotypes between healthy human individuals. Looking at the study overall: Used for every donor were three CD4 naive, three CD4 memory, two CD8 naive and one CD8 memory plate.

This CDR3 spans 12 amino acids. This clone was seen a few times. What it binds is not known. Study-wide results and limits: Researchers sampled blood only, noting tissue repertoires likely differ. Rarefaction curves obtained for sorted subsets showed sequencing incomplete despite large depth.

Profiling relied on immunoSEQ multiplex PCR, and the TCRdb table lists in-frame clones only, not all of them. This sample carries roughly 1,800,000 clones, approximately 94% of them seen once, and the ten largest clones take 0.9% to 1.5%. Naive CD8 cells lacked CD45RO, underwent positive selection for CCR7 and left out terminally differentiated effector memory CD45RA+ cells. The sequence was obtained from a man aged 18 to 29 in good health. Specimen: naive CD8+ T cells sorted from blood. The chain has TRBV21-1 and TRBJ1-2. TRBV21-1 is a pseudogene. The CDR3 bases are TGTGCCAGCAGCAAAGGCCTCGATGGCTACACCTTC. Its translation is CASSKGLDGYTF.